What follows are 16 T cell receptor beta chains derived from one specimen sequenced in a study of STAT5B mutations in CD4+ large granular lymphocyte leukemia. Sequencing was performed with immunoSEQ multiplex PCR; in TCRdb, only in-frame clones are kept and a portion is missing. The table has about 6,300 clones, just under 75% seen once. Sequences were obtained from PBMCs. Receptors were obtained from a woman in her seventies with CD4+ T-cell large granular lymphocyte leukemia.

The chain couples TRBV5-4 to TRBJ1-3, with D unresolved. The length of the CDR3 is 15 residues. Trimming pared 4 bases from V and 1 base from J, leaving 12 bases between. Germline values: CDR1 SGHNT, CDR2 YYREEE (reference sequence). The CDR3 loop is CASSPGSGSGNTIYF. The CDR3 nucleotides are TGTGCCAGCAGCCCTGGCTCCGGGTCTGGAAACACCATATATTTT.

V usage is TRBV19 and J usage is TRBJ1-5; D is possibly TRBD1 (5 bases). Germline V gene data show CDR1 as LNHDA and CDR2 as SQIVND (reference sequence). The CDR3 loop spans 12 amino acids. V was clipped by 5 bases and J by 8 bases, with 10 bases between them. The CDR3 loop is CASSVTVEPQHF. The CDR3 coding sequence is TGTGCCAGTAGTGTGACAGTAGAGCCCCAGCATTTT.

This sequence joins TRBV7-8 and TRBJ1-2; TRBD1 is a possible D gene (5 bases). This CDR3 has 15 residues. CDR1 and CDR2 from the germline V gene are SGHVS and FQNEAQ. The V and J ends lost 1 base and 6 bases respectively, with 15 bases between them. For the CDR3, the DNA is TGTGCCAGCAGCTTAGTTCACGGGGGGTTCGATGGCTACACCTTC. Protein sequence: CASSLVHGGFDGYTF.

CDR3 sequence: CASSLDRDPDTQYF. The CDR3 nucleotides read TGTGCCAGCAGCTTAGATCGGGACCCCGATACGCAGTATTTT. The rearrangement uses TRBV7-9 and TRBJ2-3; tentatively, D is TRBD1 or TRBD2 (5 bases each). The germline CDR1 and CDR2 sequences are SEHNR and FQNEAQ (reference sequence). The CDR3 has 14 residues. Deletions cut 1 base from V and 6 bases from J, with 11 bases between.

The J gene is TRBJ1-4, the V gene TRBV27, with a tentative D call TRBD1 (6 bases). This CDR3 region has 15 residues. Germline CDR1 MNHEY, CDR2 SMNVEV (reference sequence). V lost 3 bases, J lost 3 bases, and 11 bases lay in between. CDR3 in amino acids: CASSFQGLSNEKLFF. The CDR3 DNA reads as TGTGCCAGCAGTTTCCAGGGGCTATCTAATGAAAAACTGTTTTTT.

The genes are TRBV6-6 and TRBJ1-2; D is unresolved. CDR1 MNHNY and CDR2 SVGAGI come from the germline V gene (reference sequence). V lost 5 bases to trimming and J lost 3 bases, with 13 bases between them. The length of the CDR3 is 14 residues. The DNA for the CDR3 is TGTGCCAGCAGTCCGCCGGTTTCAGACTATGGCTACACCTTC. This codes for CASSPPVSDYGYTF.

The V and J genes are TRBV28 and TRBJ2-3; unclear D gene. The CDR3 is 13 amino acids. V lost 3 bases and J 6 bases, leaving 10 bases between the germline ends. Germline-derived CDR1 and CDR2 are MDHEN and SYDVKM. CDR3 DNA: TGTGCCAGCAGTTTGAAGGGATTTGATACGCAGTATTTT. This codes for CASSLKGFDTQYF.

The chain couples TRBV5-1 to TRBJ1-5; 11 nucleotides agree with TRBD1. Germline V CDR1 and CDR2: SGHRS, YFSETQ. This CDR3 region has 14 residues. Trimming removed 4 bases from V and 5 bases from J; junction bases left unmatched: 2. CDR3 DNA sequence: TGCGCCAGCAGCGTGGGACAGGGGGATCAGCCCCAGCATTTT. Protein sequence: CASSVGQGDQPQHF.

CDR3 sequence (DNA): TGTGCCAGCAGCACCGCCACCGGGACTAGCGGGACCACAGATACGCAGTATTTT. Residues: CASSTATGTSGTTDTQYF. The V and J genes are TRBV7-9 and TRBJ2-3; 13 bases align to TRBD2. Unmatched junction bases numbered 10, after V lost 5 bases and J lost 2 bases. CDR3 length: 18 amino acids. Germline V lookup: CDR1 SEHNR, CDR2 FQNEAQ (reference sequence).

CDR3 coding DNA: TGCGCCAGCACCCCTCTCGAGGGAGGGAATGAGCAGTTCTTC. This translates into CASTPLEGGNEQFF. This chain joins TRBV5-1 and TRBJ2-1; 7 bases match TRBD2. CDR1 and CDR2 from the germline V gene are SGHRS and YFSETQ. The CDR3 extends over 14 amino acids. With V trimmed by 6 bases and J by 7 bases, 10 bases remained unmatched.

The rearrangement uses TRBV2 and TRBJ2-3; D gene unclear. Germline CDR1 reads SNHLY; CDR2 reads FYNNEI. The V and J ends lost 4 bases and 4 bases respectively, with 6 bases between them. CDR3 length: 12 amino acids. The CDR3 nucleotides are TGTGCCAGCAGTGTACTGGCAGATACGCAGTATTTT. It yields the protein CASSVLADTQYF.

The chain combines TRBV13 with TRBJ1-1; 7 bases align to TRBD1. The CDR3 has 16 amino acids. With 0 bases clipped from V and 1 base from J, the junction kept 5 bases outside the gene matches. The germline CDR1 and CDR2 sequences are PRHDT and FYEKMQ (reference sequence). DNA for the CDR3: TGTGCCAGCAGCTTAGGAGGGGGCCGATGGAACACTGAAGCTTTCTTT. Protein product: CASSLGGGRWNTEAFF.

The chain recombines TRBV15 with TRBJ1-1; D is possibly TRBD1 (5 bases). The CDR3 totals 14 residues. From germline, CDR1 is LNHNV and CDR2 YYDKDF (reference sequence). The V end was cut by 0 bases, the J end by 1 base, with 6 bases between. CDR3 protein: CATSRDRANTEAFF. The CDR3 bases are TGTGCCACCAGCAGAGACAGGGCGAACACTGAAGCTTTCTTT.

This clone was seen a few times. Other nucleotide sequences from this sample produce the same CDR3. This chain joins TRBV27 and TRBJ2-7; D unclear. The CDR3 has 12 residues. V gave up 3 bases and J gave up 1 base, with 4 bases separating them. Per germline, CDR1 MNHEY and CDR2 SMNVEV (reference sequence). Written as DNA, the CDR3 is TGTGCCAGCAGTTTCCTGTCCTACGAGCAGTACTTC. Its protein is CASSFLSYEQYF.

The rearrangement uses TRBV6-5 and TRBJ1-1; D gene unclear. This CDR3 comprises 13 residues. Trimming stripped 6 bases from V and 6 bases from J, with 14 bases between. The germline V gene has CDR1 MNHEY and CDR2 SVGAGI. Here the CDR3 reads CASRPRRLPEAFF. DNA for the CDR3: TGTGCCAGCAGGCCTCGACGGCTCCCTGAAGCTTTCTTT.

The J gene is TRBJ2-2, the V gene TRBV9; 10 positions agree with TRBD2. The CDR3 sequence is 17 residues long. Per the germline V gene, CDR1 is SGDLS and CDR2 is YYNGEE. Trimming at V came to 4 bases and at J to 5 bases, leaving 11 bases not matched to a gene. The CDR3 coding sequence is TGTGCCAGCAGCCAACCCCAGCGGGGGGGCGGGACCGGGGAGCTGTTTTTT. Encoded protein: CASSQPQRGGGTGELFF.